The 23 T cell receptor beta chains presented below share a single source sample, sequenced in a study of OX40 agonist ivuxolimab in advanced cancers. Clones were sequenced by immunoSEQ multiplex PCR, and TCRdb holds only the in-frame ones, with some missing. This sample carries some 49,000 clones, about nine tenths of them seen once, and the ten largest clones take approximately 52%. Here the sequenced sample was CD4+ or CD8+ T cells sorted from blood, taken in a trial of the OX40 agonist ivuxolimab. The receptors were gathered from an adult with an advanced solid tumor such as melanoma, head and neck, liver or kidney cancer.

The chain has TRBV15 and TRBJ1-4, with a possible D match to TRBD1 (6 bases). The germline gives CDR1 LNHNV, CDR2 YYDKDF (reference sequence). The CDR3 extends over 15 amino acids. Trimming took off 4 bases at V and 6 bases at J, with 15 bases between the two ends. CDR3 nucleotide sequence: TGTGCCACCAGCACCCTTGGGGGCGCGGATGAAAAACTGTTTTTT. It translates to CATSTLGGADEKLFF.

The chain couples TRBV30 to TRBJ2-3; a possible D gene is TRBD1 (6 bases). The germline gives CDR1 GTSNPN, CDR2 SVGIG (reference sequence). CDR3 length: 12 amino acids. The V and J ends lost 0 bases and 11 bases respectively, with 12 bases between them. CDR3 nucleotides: TGTGCCTGGAGTGTTCACGGACAGCTGCAGTATTTT. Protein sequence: CAWSVHGQLQYF.

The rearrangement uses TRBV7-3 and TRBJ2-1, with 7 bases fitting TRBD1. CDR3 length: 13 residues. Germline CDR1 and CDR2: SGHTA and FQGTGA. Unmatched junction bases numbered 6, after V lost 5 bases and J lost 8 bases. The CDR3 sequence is CASSQQGWDEQFF. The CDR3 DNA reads TGTGCCAGCAGCCAACAGGGGTGGGATGAGCAGTTCTTC.

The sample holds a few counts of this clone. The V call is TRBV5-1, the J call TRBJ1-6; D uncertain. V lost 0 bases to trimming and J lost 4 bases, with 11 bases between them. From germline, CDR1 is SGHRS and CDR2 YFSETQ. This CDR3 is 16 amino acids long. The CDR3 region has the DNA TGCGCCAGCAGCTTGGATAGGACGGATTATAATTCACCCCTCCACTTT. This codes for CASSLDRTDYNSPLHF.

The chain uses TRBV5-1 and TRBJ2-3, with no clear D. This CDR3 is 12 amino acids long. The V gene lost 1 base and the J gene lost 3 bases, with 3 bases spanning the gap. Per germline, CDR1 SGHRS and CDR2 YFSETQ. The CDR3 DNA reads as TGCGCCAGCAGCTTGAGGACAGATACGCAGTATTTT. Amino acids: CASSLRTDTQYF.

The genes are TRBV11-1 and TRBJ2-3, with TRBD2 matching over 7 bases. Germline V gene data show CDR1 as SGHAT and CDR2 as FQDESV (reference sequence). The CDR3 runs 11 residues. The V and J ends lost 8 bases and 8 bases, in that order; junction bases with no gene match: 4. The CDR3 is CASSTGGTQYF. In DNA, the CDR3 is TGTGCCAGCTCCACGGGGGGTACGCAGTATTTT.

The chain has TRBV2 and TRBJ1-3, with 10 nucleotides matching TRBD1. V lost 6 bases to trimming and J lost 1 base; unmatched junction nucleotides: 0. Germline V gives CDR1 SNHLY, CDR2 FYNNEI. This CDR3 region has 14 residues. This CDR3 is CASRDRGSGNTIYF. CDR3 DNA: TGTGCCAGCAGGGACAGGGGGTCTGGAAACACCATATATTTT.

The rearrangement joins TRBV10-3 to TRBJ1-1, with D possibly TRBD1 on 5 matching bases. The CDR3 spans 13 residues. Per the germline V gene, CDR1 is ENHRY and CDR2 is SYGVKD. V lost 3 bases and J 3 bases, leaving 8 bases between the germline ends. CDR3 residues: CAISDRGDTEAFF. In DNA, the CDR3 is TGTGCCATCAGTGATAGAGGGGACACTGAAGCTTTCTTT.

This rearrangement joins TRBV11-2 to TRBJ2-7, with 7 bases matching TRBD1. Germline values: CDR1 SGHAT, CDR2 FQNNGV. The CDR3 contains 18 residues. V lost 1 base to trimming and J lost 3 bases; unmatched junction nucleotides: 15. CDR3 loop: CASSLGVSLGDSIYEQYF. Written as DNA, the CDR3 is TGTGCCAGCAGCTTAGGTGTATCTCTCGGGGACAGTATCTACGAGCAGTACTTC.

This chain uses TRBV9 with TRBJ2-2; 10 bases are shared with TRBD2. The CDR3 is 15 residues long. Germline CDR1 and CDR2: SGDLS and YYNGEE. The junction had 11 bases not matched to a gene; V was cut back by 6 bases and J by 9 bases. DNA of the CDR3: TGTGCCAGCACCCAGAGGTCTAGCGGGAGAAGGGAGCTGTTTTTT. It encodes CASTQRSSGRRELFF.

The CDR3 DNA sequence: TGTGCCAGCAGTTACGTCAGGGACGAGCAGTACTTC. This sequence encodes CASSYVRDEQYF. This rearrangement joins TRBV6-6 to TRBJ2-7; perhaps TRBD1 as D (5 bases). The V gene's germline CDR1 is MNHNY and CDR2 SVGAGI (reference sequence). The V gene lost 2 bases and the J gene lost 5 bases, with 7 bases spanning the gap. The CDR3 runs 12 residues.

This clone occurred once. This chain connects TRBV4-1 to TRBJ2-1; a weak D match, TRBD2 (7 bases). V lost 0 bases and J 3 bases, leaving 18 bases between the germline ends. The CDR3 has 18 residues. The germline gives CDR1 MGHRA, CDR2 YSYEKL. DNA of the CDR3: TGCGCCAGCAGCCAAGATGATTTGGGGGGGGGCCTCTACAATGAGCAGTTCTTC. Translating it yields CASSQDDLGGGLYNEQFF.

The CDR3 here is CASSGLAGPVADEQFF. The CDR3 DNA reads TGTGCCAGCAGCGGGTTAGCGGGGCCTGTTGCGGATGAGCAGTTCTTC. V is TRBV7-9 and J is TRBJ2-1, with 8 bases identical to TRBD2. The CDR3 is 16 residues long. Germline V gene sequence: CDR1 SEHNR, CDR2 FQNEAQ (reference sequence). The junction had 14 bases not matched to a gene; V was cut back by 5 bases and J by 8 bases.

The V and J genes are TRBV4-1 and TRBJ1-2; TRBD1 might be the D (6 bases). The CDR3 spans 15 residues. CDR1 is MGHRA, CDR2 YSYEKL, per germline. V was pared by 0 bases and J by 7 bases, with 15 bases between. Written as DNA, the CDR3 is TGCGCCAGCAGCCAAGATGAAGGGGGGAAAGCTGGCTACACCTTC. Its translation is CASSQDEGGKAGYTF.

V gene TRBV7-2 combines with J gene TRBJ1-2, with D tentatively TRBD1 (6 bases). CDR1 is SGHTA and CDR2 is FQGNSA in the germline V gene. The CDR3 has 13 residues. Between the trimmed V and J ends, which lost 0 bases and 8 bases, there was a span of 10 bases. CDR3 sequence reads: CASSLASGAGYTF. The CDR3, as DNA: TGTGCCAGCAGCTTAGCCTCAGGGGCCGGCTACACCTTC. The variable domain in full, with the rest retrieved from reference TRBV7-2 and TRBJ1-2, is GAGVSQSPSNKVTEKGKDVELRCDPISGHTALYWYRQSLGQGLEFLIYFQGNSAPDKSGLPSDRFSAERTGGSVSTLTIQRTQQEDSAVYLCASSLASGAGYTFGSGTRLTVV.

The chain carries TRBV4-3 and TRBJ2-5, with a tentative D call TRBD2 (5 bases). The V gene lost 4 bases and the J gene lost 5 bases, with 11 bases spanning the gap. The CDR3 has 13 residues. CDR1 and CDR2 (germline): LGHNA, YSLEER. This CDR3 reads CASSLQQRETQYF. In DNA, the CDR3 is TGCGCCAGCAGCCTCCAACAGCGGGAGACCCAGTACTTC.

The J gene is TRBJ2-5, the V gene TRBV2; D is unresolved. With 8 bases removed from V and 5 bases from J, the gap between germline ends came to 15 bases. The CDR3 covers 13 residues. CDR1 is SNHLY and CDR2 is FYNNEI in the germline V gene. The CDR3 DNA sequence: TGTGCCAGCTTCTGGCAGGCCACGGAGACCCAGTACTTC. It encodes CASFWQATETQYF.

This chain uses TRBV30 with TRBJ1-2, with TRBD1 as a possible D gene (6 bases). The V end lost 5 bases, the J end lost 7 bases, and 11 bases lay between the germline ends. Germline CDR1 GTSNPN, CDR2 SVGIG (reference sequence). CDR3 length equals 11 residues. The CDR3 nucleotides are TGTGCCTGGGCAGGGGCCGGTGGCTACACCTTC. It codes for CAWAGAGGYTF.

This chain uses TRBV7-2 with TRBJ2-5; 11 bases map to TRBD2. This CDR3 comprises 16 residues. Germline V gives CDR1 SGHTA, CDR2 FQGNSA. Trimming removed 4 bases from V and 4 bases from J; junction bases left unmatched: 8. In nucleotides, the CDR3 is TGTGCCAGCAGCTCGAAGATAGCGGGGGGGCGAGAGACCCAGTACTTC. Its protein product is CASSSKIAGGRETQYF.

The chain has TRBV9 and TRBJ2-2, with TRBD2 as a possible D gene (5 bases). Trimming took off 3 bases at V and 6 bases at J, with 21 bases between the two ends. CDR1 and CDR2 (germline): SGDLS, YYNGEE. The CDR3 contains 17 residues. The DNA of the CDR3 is TGTGCCAGCAGCGAGGACCGGTCAGGCCGAGGGTCCGGGGAGCTGTTTTTT. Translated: CASSEDRSGRGSGELFF.

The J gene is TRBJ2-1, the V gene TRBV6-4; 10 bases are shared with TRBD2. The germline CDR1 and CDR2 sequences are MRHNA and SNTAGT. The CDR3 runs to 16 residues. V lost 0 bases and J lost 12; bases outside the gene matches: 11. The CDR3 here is CASSDSLAGETRGQFF. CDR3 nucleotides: TGTGCCAGCAGTGACTCTCTAGCGGGGGAAACGAGGGGGCAGTTCTTC.

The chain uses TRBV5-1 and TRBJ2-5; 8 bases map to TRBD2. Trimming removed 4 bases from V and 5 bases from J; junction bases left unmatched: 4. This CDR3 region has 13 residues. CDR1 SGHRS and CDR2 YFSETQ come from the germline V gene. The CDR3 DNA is TGCGCCAGCAGCCCGGGGGGGCCGGAGACCCAGTACTTC. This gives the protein CASSPGGPETQYF.

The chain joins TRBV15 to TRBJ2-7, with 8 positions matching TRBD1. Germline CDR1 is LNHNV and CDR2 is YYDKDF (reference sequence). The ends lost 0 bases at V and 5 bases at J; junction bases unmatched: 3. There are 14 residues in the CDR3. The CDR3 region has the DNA TGTGCCACCAGCAGAGACAGGGGGCCCCACGAGCAGTACTTC. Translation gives CATSRDRGPHEQYF. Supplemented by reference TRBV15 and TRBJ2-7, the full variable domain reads DAMVIQNPRYQVTQFGKPVTLSCSQTLNHNVMYWYQQKSSQAPKLLFHYYDKDFNNEADTPDNFQSRRPNTSFCFLDIRSPGLGDTAMYLCATSRDRGPHEQYFGPGTRLTVT.